These 19 T cell receptor beta chains originate from one sample sequenced in a study of metastatic and nonmetastatic thyroid tumors. Through MiXCR, TCRdb re-clonotyped the PCR reads. The table lists tens of thousands of clones, 24% of them singletons. No treatment had been given to any patient before thyroid surgery. The source material was tumor tissue. These receptors were taken from a male donor with papillary thyroid cancer or a benign thyroid nodule (not recorded which). Some clones in this sample may be carry-over from other donors' samples.

The table lists this clone with many counts. This chain connects TRBV4-3 to TRBJ2-5; 14 bases agree with TRBD2. The CDR3 totals 17 residues. Trimming cost V 0 bases and J 5 bases; bases outside gene matches: 5. Germline values: CDR1 LGHNA, CDR2 YSLEER. The CDR3 region has the DNA TGCGCCAGCAGCCAAGACGATGGGACTAGCGGGAGTGAGACCCAGTACTTC. This encodes CASSQDDGTSGSETQYF.

This clone was seen repeatedly, ten times or more. This rearrangement joins TRBV7-8 to TRBJ2-6, with unresolved D. Per the germline V gene, CDR1 is SGHVS and CDR2 is FQNEAQ. The CDR3 totals 15 residues. Trimming pared 2 bases from V and 0 bases from J, leaving 5 bases between. DNA of the CDR3: TGTGCCAGCAGCTTATGGTCCTCTGGGGCCAACGTCCTGACTTTC. Its protein is CASSLWSSGANVLTF.

Notes on this clone: It may be a read error: a sequence one base away is much more abundant. This chain connects TRBV15 to TRBJ2-1; TRBD2 agrees at 11 bases. Germline V lookup: CDR1 LNHNV, CDR2 YYDKDF (reference sequence). This CDR3 has 16 amino acids. The DNA for the CDR3 is TGTGCCACCAGAAGAGATCCTAGCGGGAGGTCGAATGAGCAGTTCTTC. This encodes CATRRDPSGRSNEQFF.

For this clone: A single base separates this from a much larger clone, so it may be a read error. In nucleotides, the CDR3 is TGCGCCAGCAGCCCGGGGTGGCTAGTAGGGGACATTCAGTACTTC. Translating it yields CASSPGWLVGDIQYF. This chain joins TRBV5-1 and TRBJ2-4; TRBD1 or TRBD2 may be the D gene (5 bases each). The CDR3 is 15 amino acids. V lost 4 bases, J lost 8 bases, and 19 bases lay in between. Germline CDR1 is SGHRS and CDR2 is YFSETQ.

This clone showed up just a few times. This chain connects TRBV7-7 to TRBJ1-1; D gene uncertain. Germline V gene data show CDR1 as SSHAT and CDR2 as FNYEAQ (reference sequence). The CDR3 spans 13 residues. This CDR3 is CVSSLSPNTEAFF. The CDR3 nucleotides read TGTGTTAGCAGCTTAAGCCCAAACACTGAAGCTTTCTTT. Full variable domain (rest looked up from reference TRBV7-7 and TRBJ1-1): GAGVSQSPRYKVTKRGQDVTLRCDPISSHATLYWYQQALGQGPEFLTYFNYEAQPDKSGLPSDRFSAERPEGSISTLTIQRTEQRDSAMYRCVSSLSPNTEAFFGQGTRLTVV.

In this sample, this clone turned up many times. J is TRBJ2-1 and V is TRBV7-3; no reliable D call. CDR3 size: 13 residues. V gave up 2 bases and J gave up 8 bases, with 10 bases separating them. Germline V gives CDR1 SGHTA, CDR2 FQGTGA. CDR3: CASSLGSIDEQFF. The CDR3 DNA reads TGTGCCAGCAGCTTAGGTAGCATCGATGAGCAGTTCTTC.

The V and J genes are TRBV4-1 and TRBJ1-5; D is undetermined. CDR3 length: 16 amino acids. The germline CDR1 and CDR2 sequences are MGHRA and YSYEKL. Trimming removed 0 bases at V and 5 bases at J, with 14 bases between. Written as DNA, the CDR3 is TGCGCCAGCAGCCAAGATCCCCCCTTGTTGTATCAGCCCCAGCATTTT. Translation gives CASSQDPPLLYQPQHF.

This rearrangement joins TRBV5-1 to TRBJ2-7; maybe TRBD2 (8 bases). This CDR3 region has 16 residues. Trimming shortened V by 0 bases and J by 6 bases, and 19 bases separated the two germline ends. Germline V gene lookup returns CDR1 SGHRS and CDR2 YFSETQ. CDR3 loop: CASSLGQGLDGREQYF. For the CDR3, the DNA is TGCGCCAGCAGCTTGGGACAGGGACTAGATGGTCGCGAGCAGTACTTC.

Worth noting for this clone: An end of the junction differs from the germline gene, which may be a read error. The chain carries TRBV6-1 and TRBJ2-7, with 12 bases identical to TRBD2. Per the germline V gene, CDR1 is MNHNS and CDR2 is SASEGT. The CDR3 runs 16 residues. The CDR3 bases are TGTGCCAGCAGTGATCTCGGACTAGCGGGGTTCTACGAGCTGTACTTC. Residues: CASSDLGLAGFYELYF.

This clone was counted a few times. This sequence may be a read error, since a much larger clone differs from it by one base. The chain links TRBV27 to TRBJ2-3; 13 bases match TRBD2. The V and J ends lost 6 bases and 4 bases, in that order; junction bases with no gene match: 7. This CDR3 is 16 amino acids long. Germline values: CDR1 MNHEY, CDR2 SMNVEV (reference sequence). CDR3 residues: CASRPGLAGFADTQYF. The CDR3 region has the DNA TGTGCCAGCAGACCGGGACTAGCGGGATTTGCAGATACGCAGTATTTT.

Only a few counts were recorded for this clone. A junction end diverges from the germline sequence, so it may reflect a read error. The chain combines TRBV6-1 with TRBJ1-2; no reliable D call. This CDR3 comprises 13 residues. Germline loops: CDR1 MNHNS, CDR2 SASEGT. The CDR3 DNA is TGTGCCAGCAGTCAGACAAGGAGCTATTGCTACACCTTT. Protein sequence: CASSQTRSYCYTF.

This clone was detected many times. Within the sample, other DNA sequences also encode this same CDR3. CDR3 loop: CASSESGGYEQYF. The DNA of the CDR3 is TGCGCCAGCAGTGAGTCTGGGGGCTACGAGCAGTACTTC. The chain links TRBV10-1 to TRBJ2-7, with D perhaps being TRBD1 or TRBD2 (5 bases each). Trimming removed 0 bases at V and 3 bases at J, with 6 bases between. Germline V gives CDR1 WNHNN, CDR2 SYGVQD (reference sequence). The CDR3 runs to 13 residues.

The J gene is TRBJ2-7, the V gene TRBV6-2 or TRBV6-3; D unresolved. The ends were cut back, 6 bases at V and 10 bases at J, with 13 bases in the middle. The CDR3 length is 11 residues. CDR1 is MNHEY, CDR2 SVGEGT, per germline. CDR3 DNA sequence: TGTGCCAGCAGCCGGACGGTGGATCAGTACTTC. Translated: CASSRTVDQYF.

This chain uses TRBV6-1 with TRBJ2-7; TRBD2 might be the D (7 bases). In germline, CDR1 is MNHNS, CDR2 SASEGT. Trimming stripped 2 bases from V and 2 bases from J, with 16 bases between. The CDR3 is 16 amino acids. The CDR3 nucleotides read TGTGCCAGCAGTGAAACCAAGGGGGGGGCAGCCTACGAGCAGTACTTC. Protein product: CASSETKGGAAYEQYF.

This clone was seen repeatedly, ten times or more. The junction and the germline gene differ at one end; a read error may be behind it. The rearrangement joins TRBV6-1 to TRBJ1-2; D is uncertain. The CDR3 consists of 14 residues. Per germline, CDR1 MNHNS and CDR2 SASEGT. The CDR3 sequence: CASSEDGLVYGYTF. The CDR3 bases are TGTGCCAGCAGCGAAGACGGACTAGTCTATGGCTACACCTTC.

This clone came up many times. The rearrangement joins TRBV7-3 to TRBJ2-7; 10 bases are a match to TRBD2. The CDR3 contains 18 residues. Germline lookup yields CDR1 SGHTA and CDR2 FQGTGA. Trimming cost V 5 bases and J 2 bases; bases outside gene matches: 15. The CDR3 coding sequence is TGTGCCAGCAGCCCCATTTCACCGACTAGCGGGCCCACCTACGAGCAGTACTTC. Translated: CASSPISPTSGPTYEQYF.

The V gene is TRBV29-1, the J gene TRBJ2-5, with 7 bases that match TRBD2. The V gene end was trimmed by 4 bases and the J gene end by 2 bases; junction bases not matched to a gene: 4. The germline V gene has CDR1 SQVTM and CDR2 ANQGSEA. The CDR3 spans 13 residues. The CDR3 spells CSVVRTRQETQYF. The CDR3 DNA reads as TGCAGCGTTGTACGGACTAGGCAAGAGACCCAGTACTTC.

Ten or more counts support this clone. J is TRBJ2-3 and V is TRBV28; 7 bases align to TRBD2. CDR3 length: 17 residues. The germline gives CDR1 MDHEN, CDR2 SYDVKM. Trimming took 3 bases from V and 0 from J; bases not matched to a gene: 9. The CDR3 sequence: CASSFLSGRASTDTQYF. CDR3 bases: TGTGCCAGCAGTTTCTTATCGGGGAGGGCTAGCACAGATACGCAGTATTTT.

This clone was seen at least ten times. The V gene is TRBV9, the J gene TRBJ1-4; D gene ambiguous. The V end was cut by 4 bases, the J end by 4 bases, with 14 bases between. The CDR3 has 15 amino acids. The germline gives CDR1 SGDLS, CDR2 YYNGEE. CDR3 region: CASSLEAGFNEKLFF. Here the CDR3 DNA reads TGTGCCAGCAGCCTTGAAGCCGGGTTTAATGAAAAACTGTTTTTT. The full variable domain, completed using reference TRBV9 and TRBJ1-4, is DSGVTQTPKHLITATGQRVTLRCSPRSGDLSVYWYQQSLDQGLQFLIQYYNGEERAKGNILERFSAQQFPDLHSELNLSSLELGDSALYFCASSLEAGFNEKLFFGSGTQLSVL.